The 20 T cell receptor beta chains below were found in one sample sequenced in a study of T cell responses to AZD1222 COVID-19 vaccine. Measured with immunoSEQ multiplex PCR; TCRdb has only the in-frame clones, and not every one. This repertoire shows 90,000 or so clones, approximately 86% found once; its top ten account for more than 7%. The sample was peripheral blood, taken on day 0 of AZD1222 vaccination. These receptors were obtained from an adult in good health.

There are a few counts of this clone. The chain employs TRBV19 and TRBJ2-7; D may be TRBD1 (6 bases). Trimming removed 1 base at V and 2 bases at J, with 9 bases between. The CDR3 sequence is 14 residues long. Germline V gives CDR1 LNHDA, CDR2 SQIVND (reference sequence). The CDR3 coding sequence is TGTGCCAGTAGTATAGGGACAGAAACCTACGAGCAGTACTTC. This translates into CASSIGTETYEQYF. Full variable domain (remainder filled in from reference TRBV19 and TRBJ2-7): DGGITQSPKYLFRKEGQNVTLSCEQNLNHDAMYWYRQDPGQGLRLIYYSQIVNDFQKGDIAEGYSVSREKKESFPLTVTSAQKNPTAFYLCASSIGTETYEQYFGPGTRLTVT.

This chain links TRBV28 with TRBJ1-4, with D hard to call. This CDR3 comprises 14 residues. The V gene lost 6 bases and the J gene lost 4 bases, with 12 bases spanning the gap. CDR1 is MDHEN and CDR2 is SYDVKM in the germline V gene. Here the CDR3 DNA reads TGTGCCAGCAGATTCACGGCCGGTAATGAAAAACTGTTTTTT. The encoded protein is CASRFTAGNEKLFF.

The chain recombines TRBV30 with TRBJ1-2, with D perhaps TRBD1 (5 bases). The CDR3 contains 12 residues. Trimming pared 5 bases from V and 4 bases from J, leaving 11 bases between. Germline CDR1 reads GTSNPN; CDR2 reads SVGIG (reference sequence). DNA of the CDR3: TGTGCCTGGTCTATGGGACCCTATGGCTACACCTTC. Residues: CAWSMGPYGYTF.

This chain connects TRBV7-7 to TRBJ2-1; 7 bases line up with TRBD2. Germline lookup yields CDR1 SSHAT and CDR2 FNYEAQ (reference sequence). This CDR3 is built from 15 residues. The J segment lost 7 bases and the V segment lost 2 bases, leaving 8 bases of the junction unmatched. CDR3: CASSLQRDYHNEQFF. The CDR3 nucleotides are TGTGCCAGCAGCTTACAACGGGACTATCATAATGAGCAGTTCTTC.

The count of this clone is one. The gene calls are TRBV12-3 or TRBV12-4 and TRBJ1-5; D unclear. The CDR3 is made up of 13 amino acids. The germline V and J ends were trimmed by 6 bases and 10 bases, with 16 bases remaining between them. The CDR3 DNA reads TGTGCCAGCAGCCCCGTTCCTCCGGGACCCCAGCATTTT. It yields the protein CASSPVPPGPQHF.

V is TRBV7-9 and J is TRBJ1-1; TRBD1 might be the D (5 bases). The CDR3 length is 12 residues. CDR1 SEHNR and CDR2 FQNEAQ come from the germline V gene (reference sequence). Trimming took 7 bases from V and 4 from J, leaving 10 bases between them. The CDR3 loop reads CASKRGATEAFF. In DNA, the CDR3 is TGTGCCAGCAAGAGGGGAGCCACTGAAGCTTTCTTT.

The CDR3 DNA follows: TGCGCCAGCAGCCAAGATCCTAGCGGGGATGAGCAGTTCTTC. Its translation is CASSQDPSGDEQFF. This chain joins TRBV4-3 and TRBJ2-1; 9 nucleotides match TRBD2. This CDR3 is 14 amino acids long. Looked up from germline, CDR1 is LGHNA and CDR2 is YSLEER. The V gene end was trimmed by 0 bases and the J gene end by 8 bases; junction bases not matched to a gene: 2.

The rearrangement joins TRBV6-5 to TRBJ2-7; tentatively, D is TRBD1 or TRBD2 (5 bases each). The germline V gene has CDR1 MNHEY and CDR2 SVGAGI. The V end was cut by 3 bases, the J end by 2 bases, with 11 bases between. The CDR3 has 14 amino acids. Here the CDR3 DNA reads TGTGCCAGCAGTTATAGGGACGGAACCTACGAGCAGTACTTC. Amino acids: CASSYRDGTYEQYF.

The chain couples TRBV19 to TRBJ1-4, with a tentative D call TRBD1 (5 bases). Looked up from germline, CDR1 is LNHDA and CDR2 is SQIVND (reference sequence). CDR3 size: 15 residues. The V end was cut by 2 bases, the J end by 0 bases, with 7 bases between. CDR3: CASSITQATNEKLFF. In nucleotides, the CDR3 is TGTGCCAGTAGTATAACACAGGCAACTAATGAAAAACTGTTTTTT.

This chain joins TRBV6-6 and TRBJ2-7; D perhaps matches TRBD1 (6 bases). Trimming took off 5 bases at V and 10 bases at J, with 15 bases between the two ends. In germline, CDR1 is MNHNY, CDR2 SVGAGI (reference sequence). CDR3 size: 12 residues. This CDR3 reads CASSHTGTGQYF. DNA for the CDR3: TGTGCCAGCAGTCACACAGGGACCGGTCAGTACTTC.

This chain uses TRBV3-1 (or the pseudogene TRBV3-2) with TRBJ2-1; 10 bases are shared with TRBD2. The CDR3 runs 15 residues. Per germline, CDR1 LGHDT and CDR2 YNNKEL (reference sequence). Trimming removed 6 bases from V and 6 bases from J; junction bases left unmatched: 8. This chain's CDR3 is CASSLTSGISNEQFF. Here the CDR3 DNA reads TGTGCCAGCAGTCTAACTAGCGGGATTTCCAATGAGCAGTTCTTC.

This clone was seen a handful of times. The CDR3 here is CATSDLTGDYNEQFF. The CDR3 bases are TGTGCCACCAGTGATTTGACGGGAGACTACAATGAGCAGTTCTTC. The V gene is TRBV24-1, the J gene TRBJ2-1; D is perhaps TRBD2 (6 bases). This CDR3 comprises 15 residues. The germline CDR1 and CDR2 sequences are KGHDR and SFDVKD. V was trimmed by 0 bases and J by 3 bases, leaving 8 bases between them.

In its sample, this clone was seen once. At one boundary the junction diverges from the germline segment, which might be a read error. The chain couples TRBV6-2 or TRBV6-3 to TRBJ2-7, with 7 bases identical to TRBD1. CDR3 size: 12 residues. CDR1 and CDR2 from the germline V gene are MNHEY and SVGEGT. The CDR3 loop reads CASSLPRDRESF. DNA of the CDR3: TGTGCCAGCAGCCTACCCCGGGACAGAGAAAGCTTC.

The chain recombines TRBV12-3 or TRBV12-4 with TRBJ1-1; D remains unclear. Deletions cut 8 bases from V and 10 bases from J, with 14 bases between. This CDR3 has 11 residues. The CDR3 coding sequence is TGTGCCAGCCTCACCCTGGCCGGAGCTTTCTTT. Translated, it gives CASLTLAGAFF.

J is TRBJ1-4 and V is TRBV4-1; D remains ambiguous. Trimming cost V 4 bases and J 4 bases, with 10 bases left between them. CDR1 and CDR2 (germline): MGHRA, YSYEKL. CDR3 length equals 14 residues. CDR3 protein: CASSPSPNNEKLFF. The CDR3 DNA is TGCGCCAGCAGCCCTAGCCCCAATAATGAAAAACTGTTTTTT.

This chain connects TRBV5-4 to TRBJ1-2; 9 bases fit TRBD1. Germline V lookup: CDR1 SGHNT, CDR2 YYREEE (reference sequence). This CDR3 has 15 residues. V was clipped by 0 bases and J by 7 bases; unmatched bases: 7. The DNA for the CDR3 is TGTGCCAGCAGCTTGGAGTCAGGACAGGGGTTTGGCTACACCTTC. Translated: CASSLESGQGFGYTF.

This clone appeared a few times. The V gene is TRBV7-2, the J gene TRBJ2-2; TRBD2 matches at 10 bases. From germline, CDR1 is SGHTA and CDR2 FQGNSA. After removal of 1 base from V and 6 bases from J, the junction contained 11 bases not matched to a gene. The CDR3 spans 18 residues. The CDR3 DNA reads TGTGCCAGCAGCTTAGTTTTCTTGGCTAGCGGGAGCTCCGGGGAGCTGTTTTTT. Its translation: CASSLVFLASGSSGELFF.

In its sample, this clone was seen once. The chain recombines TRBV12-3 or TRBV12-4 with TRBJ2-1; no definite D call. The CDR3 length is 13 residues. The germline V and J ends were trimmed by 5 bases and 4 bases, with 9 bases remaining between them. CDR3 region: CASSPLFYNEQFF. The CDR3 nucleotides are TGTGCCAGCAGTCCCCTTTTTTACAATGAGCAGTTCTTC.

The genes are TRBV5-1 and TRBJ2-3; 15 positions agree with TRBD2. CDR3 length: 17 residues. Germline CDR1 SGHRS, CDR2 YFSETQ. Trimming at V came to 0 bases and at J to 3 bases, leaving 2 bases not matched to a gene. CDR3 amino acids: CASSLAGTSGRTDTQYF. The CDR3 region has the DNA TGCGCCAGCAGCTTGGCCGGGACTAGCGGGAGGACAGATACGCAGTATTTT.

This clone was seen a single time. The rearrangement joins TRBV5-1 to TRBJ1-4, with D unresolved. CDR3 length equals 14 residues. Germline V gene sequence: CDR1 SGHRS, CDR2 YFSETQ. V lost 0 bases and J 6 bases, leaving 9 bases between the germline ends. In nucleotides, the CDR3 is TGCGCCAGCAGCTTGGCGTCATCTGATGAAAAACTGTTTTTT. Its protein product is CASSLASSDEKLFF.